The present TCR beta chain was sequenced within a study of blood T cell repertoires in COVID-19. The overall study: Whether acute or convalescent, the COVID-19 samples came from the United States, Italy and Spain. PBMCs, B-cell-depleted T cells, or T cells provided the cDNA or gDNA that made up the material.

Study processing details: Reference gene primer amplification in the assay estimated nucleated cell counts. Clones were sequenced by immunoSEQ multiplex PCR, and TCRdb holds only the in-frame ones, with some missing. V, J and clone size reflect that table, while D and trimming were determined from the DNA. The sample includes about 480,000 clones, approximately 88% of them seen just once. The sequencing input was peripheral blood. The clonotype was recovered from a woman aged 50 to 60 with COVID-19, enrolled during active disease.

The DNA of the CDR3 is TGTGCCAGCTCACCAACGGGGGAGGACGGCGGGGGCTACACCTTC. Protein: CASSPTGEDGGGYTF. The chain has TRBV18 and TRBJ1-2; weak D call: TRBD1 (5 bases). Germline assignment: CDR1 KGHSH and CDR2 LQKENI. The V end lost 2 bases, the J end lost 8 bases, and 18 bases lay between the germline ends. The CDR3 is made up of 15 amino acids.